This TCR beta chain emerged from a study of T-cell memory formation after mild COVID-19. The CDR3 sequence is 13 residues long. V lost 2 bases to trimming and J lost 2 bases, with 9 bases between them. CDR1 GTSNPN and CDR2 SVGIG come from the germline V gene (reference sequence). Comment on this clonotype: As yet, its antigen is unknown.

The study's findings and limits: Clones that contracted clustered mainly in CM and EM if CD4+ and in EMRA if CD8+.

MiXCR was run by TCRdb on the 5' RACE reads, yielding one entry per CDR3 protein. Counted here are under 200,000 distinct CDR3 sequences, around 10% occurring once; the ten biggest clones make up around 3.8%. The chain links TRBV30 to TRBJ1-2; D unclear. Input material: PBMCs or a T cell subset sorted from them (not recorded which). The receptor comes from a man aged 18 to 29 who had mild COVID-19 (a few samples of this study predate the infection). Cell type and time point are not known. The CDR3 nucleotides are TGTGCCTGGAGTTGGCTGATAAACTATGGCTACACCTTC. Encoded protein: CAWSWLINYGYTF.